This T cell receptor beta chain is from a study of blood T cell repertoires in COVID-19 (TCRdb year 2020). About the investigation overall: Samples from collaborators originated in the United States, Italy and Spain and spanned both the acute and convalescent phases of COVID-19. The material from the prospective study consisted of cDNA or gDNA derived from T cells, B-cell-depleted T cells, or PBMCs. Deeply sampled blood TCRbeta repertoires from subjects exposed to, actively infected with, or recovered from COVID-19 were included in the dataset. A freely available public database, intended as a resource for researchers studying the immune response to SARS-CoV-2, is where the repertoires were released. The samples were drawn from two sources: the first 160 participants of the ongoing ImmuneRACE study, and 1,254 subjects contributed by 6 global collaborators. Sample metadata almost always included a de-identified subject ID, COVID-19 status, age in years and sex. HLA class I and class II types, where available, came from metadata supplied by the sample provider rather than from assay-based typing. Overall study results and their limits: The amount of clinical and demographic metadata varied by source and participant and was provided uncurated.

The immunoSEQ Assay, a bias-controlled multiplex PCR, was used to amplify TCRbeta CDR3 regions from genomic DNA. The original methods were these. The number of nucleated cells in each sample was estimated by amplification of reference gene primers within the assay. Sequence reads were collapsed and filtered to measure the absolute abundance of every unique TCRbeta CDR3 rearrangement. For each sample, productive Simpson clonality was calculated as the square root of Simpson's diversity index across productive rearrangements. Drawn from immuneACCESS, this table holds only the in-frame rearrangements with V and J called that TCRdb kept. Clones are partly lost; checked studies trace under half to an unresolved V gene and leave the rest unexplained. That table is the source of V, J and clone size, and D and trimming were worked out from the DNA. The sample records about 49,000 clones, approximately 85% of which are singletons. Approximately 14% of the sample comes from the top ten.

The collaborating institutions used their own protocols to collect whole blood in K2EDTA tubes. For TCRbeta analysis, collaborators shipped samples in one of three forms: frozen whole blood, isolated PBMCs, or DNA extracted from either of those sample types. CDR1 KGHDR and CDR2 SFDVKD are derived from the germline V gene. The CDR3 covers 12 residues, taking in both the cysteine and the phenylalanine. Only the CDR3 portion is preserved as DNA: 36 bases, with reading frame beginning at the first base. Details on this clone: No antigen is known for it. One end of the junction is discordant with germline, which a read error may explain.

The chain couples TRBV24-1 to TRBJ2-7; TRBD2 could be the D gene, as 6 bases match. Sequences were obtained from peripheral blood. This clonotype was obtained from a human donor in a cohort sampled during active COVID-19. The bases read TGTGCCACCAGTGCCTTGGGGGACTTTCTGGACTTC. This gives the protein CATSALGDFLDF.